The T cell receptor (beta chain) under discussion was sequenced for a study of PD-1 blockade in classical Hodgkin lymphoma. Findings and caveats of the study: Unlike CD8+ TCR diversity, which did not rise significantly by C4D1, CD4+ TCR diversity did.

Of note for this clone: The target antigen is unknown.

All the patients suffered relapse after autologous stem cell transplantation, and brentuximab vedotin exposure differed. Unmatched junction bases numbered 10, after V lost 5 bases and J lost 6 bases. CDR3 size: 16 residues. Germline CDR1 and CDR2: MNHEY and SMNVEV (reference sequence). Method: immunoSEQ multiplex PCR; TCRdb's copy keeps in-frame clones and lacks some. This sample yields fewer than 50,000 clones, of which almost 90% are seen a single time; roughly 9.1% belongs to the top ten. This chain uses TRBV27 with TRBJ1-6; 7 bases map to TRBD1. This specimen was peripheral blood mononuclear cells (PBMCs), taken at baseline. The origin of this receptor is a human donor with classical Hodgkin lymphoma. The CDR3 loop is CASSVDRERGNSPLHF. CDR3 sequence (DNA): TGTGCCAGCAGTGTCGACAGGGAGCGGGGTAATTCACCCCTCCACTTT.